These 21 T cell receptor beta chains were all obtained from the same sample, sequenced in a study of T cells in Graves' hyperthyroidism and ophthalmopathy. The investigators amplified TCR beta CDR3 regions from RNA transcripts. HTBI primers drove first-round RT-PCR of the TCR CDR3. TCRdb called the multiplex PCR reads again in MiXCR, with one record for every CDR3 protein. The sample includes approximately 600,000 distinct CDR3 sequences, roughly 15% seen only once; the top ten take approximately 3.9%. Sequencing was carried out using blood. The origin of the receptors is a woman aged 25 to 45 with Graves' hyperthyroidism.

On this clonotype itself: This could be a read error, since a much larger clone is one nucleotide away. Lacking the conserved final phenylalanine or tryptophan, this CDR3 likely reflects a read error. CDR3 coding DNA: TGTGCCAGCAGCTTATCCGGGGACCTATACGGGGAGCTGTTTCTT. Its translation is CASSLSGDLYGELFL. The J gene is TRBJ2-2, the V gene TRBV7-3, with D perhaps TRBD1 or TRBD2 (5 bases each). This CDR3 has 15 amino acids. Germline V gives CDR1 SGHTA, CDR2 FQGTGA. The ends were cut back, 2 bases at V and 7 bases at J, with 14 bases in the middle.

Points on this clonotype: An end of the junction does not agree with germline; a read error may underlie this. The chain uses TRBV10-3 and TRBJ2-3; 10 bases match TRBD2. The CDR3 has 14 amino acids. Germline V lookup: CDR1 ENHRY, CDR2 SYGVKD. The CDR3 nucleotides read TGTGCCATCGCTAGCGGGAGTGGGGCAGATAGGCAGTATTTT. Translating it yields CAIASGSGADRQYF.

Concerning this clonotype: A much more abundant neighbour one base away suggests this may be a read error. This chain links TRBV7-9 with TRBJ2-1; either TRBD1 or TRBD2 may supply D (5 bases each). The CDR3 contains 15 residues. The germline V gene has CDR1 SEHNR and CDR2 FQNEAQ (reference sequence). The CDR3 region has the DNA TGTGCCAGCGGCTTAAGTGGGACGCTTGACAATGAGCAGTTCTTC. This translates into CASGLSGTLDNEQFF.

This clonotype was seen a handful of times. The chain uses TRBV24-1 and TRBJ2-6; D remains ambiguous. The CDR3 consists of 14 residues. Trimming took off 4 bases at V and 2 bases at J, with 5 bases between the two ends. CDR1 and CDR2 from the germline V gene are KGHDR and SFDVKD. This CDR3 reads CATSDPTGANVLTF. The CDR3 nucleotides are TGTGCCACCAGTGACCCCACTGGGGCCAACGTCCTGACTTTC.

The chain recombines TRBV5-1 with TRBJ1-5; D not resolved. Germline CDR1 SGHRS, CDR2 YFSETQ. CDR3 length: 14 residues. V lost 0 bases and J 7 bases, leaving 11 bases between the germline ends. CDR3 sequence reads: CASSLGGEWQPQHF. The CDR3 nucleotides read TGCGCCAGCAGCTTGGGCGGCGAGTGGCAGCCCCAGCATTTT.

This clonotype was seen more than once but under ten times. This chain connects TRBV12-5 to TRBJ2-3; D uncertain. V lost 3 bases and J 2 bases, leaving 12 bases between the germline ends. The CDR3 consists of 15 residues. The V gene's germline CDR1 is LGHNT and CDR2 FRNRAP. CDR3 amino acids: CASGFTHGATDTQYF. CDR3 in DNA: TGTGCTAGTGGTTTTACTCACGGCGCCACAGATACGCAGTATTTT.

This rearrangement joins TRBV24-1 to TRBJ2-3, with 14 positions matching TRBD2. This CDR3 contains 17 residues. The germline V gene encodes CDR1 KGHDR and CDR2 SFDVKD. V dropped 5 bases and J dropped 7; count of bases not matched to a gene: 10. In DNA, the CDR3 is TGTGCCACCAGTGGCCCAGGGGGACTAGCGGGAGCATATACGCAGTATTTT. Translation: CATSGPGGLAGAYTQYF.

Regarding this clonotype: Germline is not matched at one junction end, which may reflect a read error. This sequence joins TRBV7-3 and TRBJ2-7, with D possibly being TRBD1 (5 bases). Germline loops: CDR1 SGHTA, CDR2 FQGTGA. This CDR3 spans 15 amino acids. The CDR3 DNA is TGCGCCAGCAGCCAAGATTCGACAGATGCCTACGAGCAGTACTTC. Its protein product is CASSQDSTDAYEQYF.

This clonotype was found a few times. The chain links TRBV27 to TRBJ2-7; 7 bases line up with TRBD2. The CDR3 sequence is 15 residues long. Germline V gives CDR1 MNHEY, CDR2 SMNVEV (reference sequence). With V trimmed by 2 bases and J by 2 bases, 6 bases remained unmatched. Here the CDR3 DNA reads TGTGCCAGCAGTTTAGGCAGGGAGGGCCCCTACGAGCAGTACTTC. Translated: CASSLGREGPYEQYF.

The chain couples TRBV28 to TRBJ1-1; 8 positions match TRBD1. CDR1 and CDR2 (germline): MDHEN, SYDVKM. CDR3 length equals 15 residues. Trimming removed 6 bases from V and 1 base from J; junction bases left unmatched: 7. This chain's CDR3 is CASRKPGTGNTEAFF. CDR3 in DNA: TGTGCCAGCAGAAAACCCGGGACAGGGAACACTGAAGCTTTCTTT.

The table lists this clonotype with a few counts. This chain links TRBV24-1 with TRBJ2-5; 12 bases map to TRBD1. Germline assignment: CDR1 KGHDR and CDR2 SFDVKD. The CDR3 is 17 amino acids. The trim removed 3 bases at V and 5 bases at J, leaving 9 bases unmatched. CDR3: CATSDTGTGGNMETQYF. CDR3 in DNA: TGTGCCACCAGTGATACGGGGACAGGGGGCAATATGGAGACCCAGTACTTC.

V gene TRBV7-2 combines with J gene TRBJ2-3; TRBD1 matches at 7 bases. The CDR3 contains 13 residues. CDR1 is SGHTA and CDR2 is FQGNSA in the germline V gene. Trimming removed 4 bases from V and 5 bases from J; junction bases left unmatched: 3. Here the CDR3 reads CASSSRQGDTQYF. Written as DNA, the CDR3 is TGTGCCAGCAGCTCTCGACAGGGAGATACGCAGTATTTT.

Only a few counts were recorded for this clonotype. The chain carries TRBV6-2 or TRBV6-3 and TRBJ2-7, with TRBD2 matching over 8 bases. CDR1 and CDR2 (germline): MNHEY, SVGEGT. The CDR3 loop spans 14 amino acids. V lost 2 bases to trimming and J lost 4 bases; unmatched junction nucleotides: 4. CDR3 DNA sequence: TGTGCCAGCAGTTACCTCGGGAGGGTGTACGAGCAGTACTTC. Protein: CASSYLGRVYEQYF.

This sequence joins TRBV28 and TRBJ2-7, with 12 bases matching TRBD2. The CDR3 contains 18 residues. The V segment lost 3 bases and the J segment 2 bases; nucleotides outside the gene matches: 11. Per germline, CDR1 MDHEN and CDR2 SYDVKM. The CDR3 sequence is CASSFARLAGGPPYEQYF. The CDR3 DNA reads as TGTGCCAGCAGTTTTGCCCGGCTAGCGGGAGGGCCGCCCTACGAGCAGTACTTC.

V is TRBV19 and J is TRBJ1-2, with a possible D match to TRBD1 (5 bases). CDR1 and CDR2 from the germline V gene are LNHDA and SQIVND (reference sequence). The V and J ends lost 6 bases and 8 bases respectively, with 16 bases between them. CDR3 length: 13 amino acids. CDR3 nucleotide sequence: TGTGCCAGTAGCCCCCGTTGGGGGGAGGGCTACACCTTC. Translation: CASSPRWGEGYTF.

The CDR3: CASSFGGGTGNTIYF. For the CDR3, the DNA is TGTGCCAGCAGTTTTGGGGGTGGAACTGGAAACACCATATATTTT. The chain has TRBV6-2 or TRBV6-3 and TRBJ1-3, with a weak D call TRBD1 (5 bases). The CDR3 consists of 15 residues. Germline V gene sequence: CDR1 MNHEY, CDR2 SVGEGT. V was trimmed by 4 bases and J by 2 bases, leaving 12 bases between them.

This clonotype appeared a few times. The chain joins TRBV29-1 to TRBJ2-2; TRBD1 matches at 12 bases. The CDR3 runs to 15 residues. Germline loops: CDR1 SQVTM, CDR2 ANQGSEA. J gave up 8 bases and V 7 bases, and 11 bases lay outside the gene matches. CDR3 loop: CSGRRGQGAGGELFF. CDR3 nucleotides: TGCAGCGGCAGAAGGGGACAGGGGGCTGGGGGGGAGCTGTTTTTT.

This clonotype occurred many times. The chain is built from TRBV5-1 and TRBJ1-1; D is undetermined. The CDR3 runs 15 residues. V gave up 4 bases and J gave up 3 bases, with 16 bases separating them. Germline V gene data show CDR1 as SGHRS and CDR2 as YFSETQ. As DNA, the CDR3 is TGCGCCAGCAGCACCGGGCCGGGTCTCGACACTGAAGCTTTCTTT. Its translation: CASSTGPGLDTEAFF. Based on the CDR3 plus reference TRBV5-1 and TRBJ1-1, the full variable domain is KAGVTQTPRYLIKTRGQQVTLSCSPISGHRSVSWYQQTPGQGLQFLFEYFSETQRNKGNFPGRFSGRQFSNSRSEMNVSTLELGDSALYLCASSTGPGLDTEAFFGQGTRLTVV.

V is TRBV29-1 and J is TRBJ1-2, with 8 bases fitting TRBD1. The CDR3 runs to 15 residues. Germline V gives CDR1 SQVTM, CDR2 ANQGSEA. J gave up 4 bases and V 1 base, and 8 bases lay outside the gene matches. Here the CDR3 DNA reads TGCAGCGTTGAAGTGCCCTCAGGGGGCAGCTATGGCTACACCTTC. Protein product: CSVEVPSGGSYGYTF.

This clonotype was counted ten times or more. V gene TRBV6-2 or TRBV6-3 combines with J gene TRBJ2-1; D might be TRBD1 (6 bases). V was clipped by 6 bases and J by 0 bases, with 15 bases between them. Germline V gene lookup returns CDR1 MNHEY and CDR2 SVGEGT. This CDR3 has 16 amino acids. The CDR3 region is CASRAQGDSSYNEQFF. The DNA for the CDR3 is TGTGCCAGCAGAGCACAGGGAGACAGCTCCTACAATGAGCAGTTCTTC.

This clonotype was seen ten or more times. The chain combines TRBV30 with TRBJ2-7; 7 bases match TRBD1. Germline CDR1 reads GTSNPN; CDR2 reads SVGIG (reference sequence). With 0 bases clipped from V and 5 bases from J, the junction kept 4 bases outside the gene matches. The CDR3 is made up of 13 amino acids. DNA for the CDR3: TGTGCCTGGAGTGTATCAGGGGGAGACGAGCAGTACTTC. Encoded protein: CAWSVSGGDEQYF.